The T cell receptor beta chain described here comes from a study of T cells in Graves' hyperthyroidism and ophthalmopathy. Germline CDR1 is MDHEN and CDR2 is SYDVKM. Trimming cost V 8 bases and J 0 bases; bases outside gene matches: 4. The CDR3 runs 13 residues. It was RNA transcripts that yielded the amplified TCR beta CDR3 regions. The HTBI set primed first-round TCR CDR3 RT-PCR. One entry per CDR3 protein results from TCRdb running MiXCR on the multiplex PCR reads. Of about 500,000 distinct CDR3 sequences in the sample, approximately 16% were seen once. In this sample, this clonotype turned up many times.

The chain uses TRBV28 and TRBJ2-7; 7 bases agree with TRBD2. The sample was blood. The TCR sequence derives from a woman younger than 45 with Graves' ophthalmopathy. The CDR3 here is CASHGGSSYEQYF. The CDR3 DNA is TGTGCCAGCCATGGCGGGAGCTCCTACGAGCAGTACTTC.